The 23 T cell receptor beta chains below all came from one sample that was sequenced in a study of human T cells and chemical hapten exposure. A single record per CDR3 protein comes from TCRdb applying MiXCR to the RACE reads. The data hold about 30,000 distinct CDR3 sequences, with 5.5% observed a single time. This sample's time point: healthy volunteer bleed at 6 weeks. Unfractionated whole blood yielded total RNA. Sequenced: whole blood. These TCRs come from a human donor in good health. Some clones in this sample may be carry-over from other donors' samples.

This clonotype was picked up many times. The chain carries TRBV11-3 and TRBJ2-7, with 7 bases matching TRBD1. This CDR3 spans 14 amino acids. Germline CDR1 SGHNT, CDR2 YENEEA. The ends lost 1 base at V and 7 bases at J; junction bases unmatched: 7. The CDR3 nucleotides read TGTGCCAGCAGCTTAGGCTTCGGGACAGATGAGCAGTACTTC. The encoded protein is CASSLGFGTDEQYF.

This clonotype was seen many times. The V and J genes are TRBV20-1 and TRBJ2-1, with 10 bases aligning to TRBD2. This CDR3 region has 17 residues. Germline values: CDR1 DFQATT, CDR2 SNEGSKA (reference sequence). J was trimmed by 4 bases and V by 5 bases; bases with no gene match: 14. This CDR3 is CSAPRSTSGEPYNEQFF. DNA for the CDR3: TGCAGTGCTCCCCGTTCAACTAGCGGGGAACCGTACAATGAGCAGTTCTTC.

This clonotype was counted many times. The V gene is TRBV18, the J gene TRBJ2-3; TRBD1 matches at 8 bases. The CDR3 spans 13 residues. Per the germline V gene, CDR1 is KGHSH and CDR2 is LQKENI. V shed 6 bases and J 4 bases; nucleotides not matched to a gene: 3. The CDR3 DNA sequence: TGTGCCAGCTCCCCAGGGGGCGCAGATACGCAGTATTTT. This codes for CASSPGGADTQYF.

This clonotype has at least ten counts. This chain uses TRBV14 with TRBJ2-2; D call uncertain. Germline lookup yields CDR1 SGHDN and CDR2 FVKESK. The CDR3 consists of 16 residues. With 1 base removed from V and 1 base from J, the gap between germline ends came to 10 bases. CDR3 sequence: CASSQVRQENTGELFF. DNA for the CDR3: TGTGCCAGCAGCCAAGTAAGGCAGGAGAACACCGGGGAGCTGTTTTTT. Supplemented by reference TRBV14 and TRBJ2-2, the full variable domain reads EAGVTQFPSHSVIEKGQTVTLRCDPISGHDNLYWYRRVMGKEIKFLLHFVKESKQDESGMPNNRFLAERTGGTYSTLKVQPAELEDSGVYFCASSQVRQENTGELFFGEGSRLTVL.

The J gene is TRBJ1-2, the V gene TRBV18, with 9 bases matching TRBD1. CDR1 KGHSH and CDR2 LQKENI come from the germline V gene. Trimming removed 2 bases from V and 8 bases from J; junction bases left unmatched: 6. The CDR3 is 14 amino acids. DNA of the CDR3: TGTGCCAGCTCACCATCCGGGACAGGGAAAGGCTACACCTTC. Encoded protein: CASSPSGTGKGYTF.

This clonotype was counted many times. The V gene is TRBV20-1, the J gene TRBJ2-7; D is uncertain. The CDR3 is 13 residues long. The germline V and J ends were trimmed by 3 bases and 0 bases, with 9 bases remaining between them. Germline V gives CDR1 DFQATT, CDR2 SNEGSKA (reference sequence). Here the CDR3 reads CSASPARSYEQYF. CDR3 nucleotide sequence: TGCAGTGCTAGTCCTGCACGCTCCTACGAGCAGTACTTC.

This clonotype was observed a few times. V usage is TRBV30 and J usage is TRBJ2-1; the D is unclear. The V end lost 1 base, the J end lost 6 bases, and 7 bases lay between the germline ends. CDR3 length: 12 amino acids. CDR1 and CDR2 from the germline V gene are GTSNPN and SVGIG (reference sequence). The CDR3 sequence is CAWSDNSNEQFF. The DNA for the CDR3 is TGTGCCTGGAGTGATAACAGCAATGAGCAGTTCTTC.

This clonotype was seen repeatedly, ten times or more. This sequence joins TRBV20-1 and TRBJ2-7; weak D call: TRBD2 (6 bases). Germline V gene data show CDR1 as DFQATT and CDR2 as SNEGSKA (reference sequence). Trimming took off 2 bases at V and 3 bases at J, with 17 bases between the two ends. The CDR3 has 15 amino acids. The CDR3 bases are TGCAGTGCTAGACCTCTGGCGGGGACGTTCTACGAGCAGTACTTC. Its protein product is CSARPLAGTFYEQYF.

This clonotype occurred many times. Here the CDR3 reads CASSELAGASDTQYF. The DNA of the CDR3 is TGTGCCAGCAGTGAACTAGCGGGGGCCTCAGATACGCAGTATTTT. The chain uses TRBV6-4 and TRBJ2-3; 11 bases line up with TRBD2. The germline V gene encodes CDR1 MRHNA and CDR2 SNTAGT. The CDR3 spans 15 residues. V lost 3 bases, J lost 4 bases, and 3 bases stayed unmatched.

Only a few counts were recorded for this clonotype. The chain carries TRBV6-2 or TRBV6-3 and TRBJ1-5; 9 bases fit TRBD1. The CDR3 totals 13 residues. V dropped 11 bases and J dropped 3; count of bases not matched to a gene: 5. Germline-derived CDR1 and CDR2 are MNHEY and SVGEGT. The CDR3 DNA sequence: TGTGCCGCCCGGGACAGGGACAATCAGCCCCAGCATTTT. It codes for CAARDRDNQPQHF.

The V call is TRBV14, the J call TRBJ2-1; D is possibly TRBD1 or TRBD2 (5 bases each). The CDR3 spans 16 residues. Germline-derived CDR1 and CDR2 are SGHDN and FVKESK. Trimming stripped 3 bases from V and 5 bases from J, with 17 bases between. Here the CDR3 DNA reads TGTGCCAGCAGCCATTTTGGGACGGCGGCCGACAATGAGCAGTTCTTC. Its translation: CASSHFGTAADNEQFF. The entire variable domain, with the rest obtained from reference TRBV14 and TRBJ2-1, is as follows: EAGVTQFPSHSVIEKGQTVTLRCDPISGHDNLYWYRRVMGKEIKFLLHFVKESKQDESGMPNNRFLAERTGGTYSTLKVQPAELEDSGVYFCASSHFGTAADNEQFFGPGTRLTVL.

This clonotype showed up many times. The CDR3 protein is CATSDADRGFYTDTQYF. The DNA for the CDR3 is TGTGCCACCAGTGACGCAGACCGGGGATTTTACACAGATACGCAGTATTTT. The chain recombines TRBV24-1 with TRBJ2-3; D may be TRBD2 (5 bases). V was pared by 4 bases and J by 2 bases, with 18 bases between. The CDR3 length is 17 residues. In germline, CDR1 is KGHDR, CDR2 SFDVKD.

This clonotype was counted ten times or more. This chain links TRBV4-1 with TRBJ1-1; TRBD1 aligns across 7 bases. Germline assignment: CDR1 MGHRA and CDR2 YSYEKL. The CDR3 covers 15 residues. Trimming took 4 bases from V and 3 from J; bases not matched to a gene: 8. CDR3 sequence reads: CASSLTGSSDTEAFF. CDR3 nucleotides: TGCGCCAGCAGCCTGACAGGGAGTAGCGACACTGAAGCTTTCTTT.

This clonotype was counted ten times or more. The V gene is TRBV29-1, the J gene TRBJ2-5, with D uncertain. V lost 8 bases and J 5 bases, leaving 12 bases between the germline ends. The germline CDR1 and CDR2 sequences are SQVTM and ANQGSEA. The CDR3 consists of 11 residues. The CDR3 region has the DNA TGCAGCTCGAAATACGGGGAGACCCAGTACTTC. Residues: CSSKYGETQYF.

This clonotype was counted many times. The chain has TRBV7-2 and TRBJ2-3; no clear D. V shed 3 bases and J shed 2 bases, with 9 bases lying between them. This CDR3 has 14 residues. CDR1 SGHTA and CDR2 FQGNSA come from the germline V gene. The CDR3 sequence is CASSFRRITDTQYF. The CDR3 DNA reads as TGTGCCAGCAGCTTTCGGAGAATCACAGATACGCAGTATTTT.

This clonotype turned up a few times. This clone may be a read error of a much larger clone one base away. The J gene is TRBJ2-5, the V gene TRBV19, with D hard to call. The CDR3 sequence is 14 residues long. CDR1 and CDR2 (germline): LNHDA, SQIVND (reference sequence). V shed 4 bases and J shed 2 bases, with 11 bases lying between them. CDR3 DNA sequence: TGTGCCAGTAGTAAACCGGGCTGTCAAGAGACCCAGTACTTC. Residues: CASSKPGCQETQYF.

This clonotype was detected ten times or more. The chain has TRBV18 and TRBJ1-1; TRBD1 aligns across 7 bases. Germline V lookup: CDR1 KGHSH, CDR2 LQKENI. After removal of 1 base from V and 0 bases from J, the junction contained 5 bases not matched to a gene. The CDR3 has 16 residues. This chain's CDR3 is CASSPRTGYMNTEAFF. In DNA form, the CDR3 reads TGTGCCAGCTCACCACGGACAGGCTACATGAACACTGAAGCTTTCTTT.

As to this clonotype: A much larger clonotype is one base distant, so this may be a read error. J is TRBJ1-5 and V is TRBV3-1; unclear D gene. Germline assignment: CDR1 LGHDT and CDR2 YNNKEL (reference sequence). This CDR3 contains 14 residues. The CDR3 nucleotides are TGTGCCAGCAGCCTGGGGAATAGCAATCGGCCCCAGCATTTT. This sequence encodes CASSLGNSNRPQHF.

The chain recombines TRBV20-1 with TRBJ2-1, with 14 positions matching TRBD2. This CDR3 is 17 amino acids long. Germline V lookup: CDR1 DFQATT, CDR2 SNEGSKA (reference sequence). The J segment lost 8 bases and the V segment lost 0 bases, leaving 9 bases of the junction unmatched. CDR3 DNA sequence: TGCAGTGCTAGAGACGGGACTAGCGGGAGACCCTTCGATGAGCAGTTCTTC. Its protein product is CSARDGTSGRPFDEQFF.

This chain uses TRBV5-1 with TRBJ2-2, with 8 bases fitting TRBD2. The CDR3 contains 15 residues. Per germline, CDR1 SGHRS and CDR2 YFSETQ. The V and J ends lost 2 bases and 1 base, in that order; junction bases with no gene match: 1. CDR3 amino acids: CASSFTSGNTGELFF. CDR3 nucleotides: TGCGCCAGCAGCTTTACTAGCGGGAACACCGGGGAGCTGTTTTTT.

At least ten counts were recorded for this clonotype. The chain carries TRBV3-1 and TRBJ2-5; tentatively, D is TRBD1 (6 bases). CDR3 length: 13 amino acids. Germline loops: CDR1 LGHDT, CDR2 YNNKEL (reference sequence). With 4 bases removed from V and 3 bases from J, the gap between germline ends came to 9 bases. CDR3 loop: CASSLGQEETQYF. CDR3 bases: TGTGCCAGCAGCCTGGGACAAGAAGAGACCCAGTACTTC.

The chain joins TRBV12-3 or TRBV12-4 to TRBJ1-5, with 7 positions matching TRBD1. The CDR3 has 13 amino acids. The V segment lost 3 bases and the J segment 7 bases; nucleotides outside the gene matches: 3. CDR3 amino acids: CASSLTGLQPQHF. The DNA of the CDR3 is TGTGCCAGCAGTTTGACAGGGTTACAGCCCCAGCATTTT.

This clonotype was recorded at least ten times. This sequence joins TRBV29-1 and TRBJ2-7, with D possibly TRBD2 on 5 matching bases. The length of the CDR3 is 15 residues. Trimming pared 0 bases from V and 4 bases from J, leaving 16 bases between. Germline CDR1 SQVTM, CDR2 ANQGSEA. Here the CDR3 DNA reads TGCAGCGTTGAAGATCCGGCCAGCGGCCTTTACGAGCAGTACTTC. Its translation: CSVEDPASGLYEQYF.